What follows is one T cell receptor beta chain and its context. Libraries were prepared by immunoSEQ multiplex PCR; TCRdb keeps only in-frame clonotypes and omits some of them. The sample has around 79,000 clones, 75% to 95% seen once; the top ten hold around 0.37%. This CDR3 comprises 17 residues. From germline, CDR1 is SGHTA and CDR2 FQGTGA. J was trimmed by 2 bases and V by 4 bases; bases with no gene match: 8. The sample is drawn from a study of technical replicates of blood from a few donors. This sequence was found in a human donor in good health. Some clones in this sample may be carry-over from other donors' samples. Sequences were obtained from T cells isolated from PBMCs. The chain employs TRBV7-3 and TRBJ2-7, with TRBD2 identical over 13 bases. The CDR3 coding sequence is TGTGCCAGCAGCTCTGGCCCCGGACTAGCGGGGGCCTACGAGCAGTACTTC. This sequence encodes CASSSGPGLAGAYEQYF. The variable domain in full, completed from reference TRBV7-3 and TRBJ2-7, reads GAGVSQTPSNKVTEKGKYVELRCDPISGHTALYWYRQSLGQGPEFLIYFQGTGAADDSGLPNDRFFAVRPEGSVSTLKIQRTERGDSAVYLCASSSGPGLAGAYEQYFGPGTRLTVT.